This TCR beta chain was recorded in a study of blood T cell repertoires in COVID-19. Study at large: Material from acute and convalescent COVID-19 was sourced from the United States, Italy and Spain. T cells, B-cell-depleted T cells, or PBMCs provided the cDNA or gDNA that served as material.

Germline trimming cut 6 bases from V and 3 bases from J; bases unmatched to any gene: 11. The CDR3 spans 15 residues. CDR1 is SNHLY and CDR2 is FYNNEI in the germline V gene. Original processing methods: Scientists estimated how many nucleated cells there were by amplifying reference gene primers. Profiling relied on immunoSEQ multiplex PCR, and the TCRdb table lists in-frame clones only, not all of them. Clone size and the V and J calls come from that table; the DNA yielded D and trimming. The sample carries 110,000 to 150,000 clones, over 75% recorded once. This sequence was found in a man between 50 and 59 years old with acute or convalescent COVID-19. The chain employs TRBV2 and TRBJ2-7; 7 positions agree with TRBD2. Sequenced: peripheral blood. The CDR3: CASRTTLAGSYEQYF. The CDR3 region has the DNA TGTGCCAGCAGAACAACCTTAGCGGGTAGCTACGAGCAGTACTTC.